This T cell receptor beta chain came from a study of T cells in Graves' hyperthyroidism and ophthalmopathy. Study-wide background: Prior to any treatment, at the point of initial diagnosis, peripheral blood was collected.

Using RNA transcripts as the source, TCR beta CDR3 regions were amplified. First-round RT-PCR of the TCR CDR3 relied on the HTBI primer set. TCRdb redid the calling of the multiplex PCR reads with MiXCR, one entry per CDR3 protein. This table has fewer than 650,000 distinct CDR3 sequences, 12% to 15% appearing once. This clonotype was observed many times. PBMCs stemmed from more than 7.5 ml fresh peripheral blood. The CDR3 contains 15 residues. V lost 4 bases, J lost 6 bases, and 9 bases stayed unmatched. Germline CDR1 and CDR2: SGHTA and FQGTGA. The rearrangement joins TRBV7-3 to TRBJ2-1, with 7 bases identical to TRBD1. The sample comprised blood. The clonotype originates from a woman aged 40 to 50 with Graves' hyperthyroidism. For the CDR3, the DNA is TGTGCCAGCAGCTCTTCCGGGACAGAGCCCAATGAGCAGTTCTTC. Translating it yields CASSSSGTEPNEQFF.